Shown below are 20 T cell receptor beta chains from a single sample sequenced in a study of T cell responses to AZD1222 COVID-19 vaccine. Only in-frame clones appear in the TCRdb table, and some are missing; sequencing was by immunoSEQ multiplex PCR. The profile shows about 140,000 clones, 80% to 95% of them singletons. The source was peripheral blood, collected on day 0 of AZD1222 vaccination. The receptors here all came from an adult in good health.

This sequence joins TRBV5-6 and TRBJ1-2, with 7 bases identical to TRBD1. The CDR3 is made up of 14 amino acids. With V trimmed by 10 bases and J by 8 bases, 17 bases remained unmatched. Germline CDR1 reads SGHDT; CDR2 reads YYEEEE. CDR3 sequence: CAGWAYREGGGYTF. CDR3 coding DNA: TGTGCCGGCTGGGCGTACAGGGAAGGGGGCGGCTACACCTTC.

The chain uses TRBV5-1 and TRBJ2-2; TRBD2 might be the D (6 bases). V dropped 2 bases and J dropped 4 bases, with 9 bases sitting between them. The germline V gene encodes CDR1 SGHRS and CDR2 YFSETQ. This CDR3 has 14 residues. The CDR3 here is CASSFSGVTGELFF. DNA for the CDR3: TGCGCCAGCAGCTTTTCGGGGGTCACCGGGGAGCTGTTTTTT.

This clone was recorded only once. The chain is built from TRBV28 and TRBJ2-7, with 9 bases fitting TRBD2. The germline CDR1 and CDR2 sequences are MDHEN and SYDVKM. Unmatched junction bases numbered 8, after V lost 8 bases and J lost 0 bases. The CDR3 loop spans 15 amino acids. CDR3 sequence (DNA): TGTGCCAGCCGTACTAGCGGGTCGGGCTCCTACGAGCAGTACTTC. It encodes CASRTSGSGSYEQYF.

The chain carries TRBV3-1 (or the pseudogene TRBV3-2) and TRBJ2-1; the match to TRBD2 covers 8 bases. With 0 bases clipped from V and 6 bases from J, the junction kept 4 bases outside the gene matches. Germline values: CDR1 LGHDT, CDR2 YNNKEL (reference sequence). This CDR3 has 15 residues. The CDR3 loop is CASSQELAGRNEQFF. Written as DNA, the CDR3 is TGTGCCAGCAGCCAAGAATTAGCGGGACGCAATGAGCAGTTCTTC.

The chain carries TRBV7-2 and TRBJ2-5; a possible D gene is TRBD2 (6 bases). The germline CDR1 and CDR2 sequences are SGHTA and FQGNSA. The CDR3 covers 17 residues. V lost 5 bases and J 4 bases, leaving 23 bases between the germline ends. DNA for the CDR3: TGTGCCAGCAGCCAGACCGGGACTCAAAACCCGCGAGAGACCCAGTACTTC. Translating gives CASSQTGTQNPRETQYF.

V is TRBV2 and J is TRBJ1-5; the match to TRBD1 covers 12 bases. Germline trimming cut 6 bases from V and 0 bases from J; bases unmatched to any gene: 6. Germline V gives CDR1 SNHLY, CDR2 FYNNEI. The CDR3 is 17 amino acids. Here the CDR3 DNA reads TGTGCCAGCAGGGGGGGACAGGGGGCTTTTAGCAATCAGCCCCAGCATTTT. Translation gives CASRGGQGAFSNQPQHF.

This chain joins TRBV5-5 and TRBJ1-4; D gene unclear. Germline CDR1 SGHKS, CDR2 YYEKEE (reference sequence). The CDR3 length is 18 residues. Deletions cut 3 bases from V and 5 bases from J, with 23 bases between. DNA for the CDR3: TGTGCCAGCAGCTACAGTCCCCCTACATCCACCCGGAATGAAAAACTGTTTTTT. This encodes CASSYSPPTSTRNEKLFF.

Notes on this clone: This CDR3 is also generated by other DNA sequences in the sample. The V and J genes are TRBV4-1 and TRBJ2-1, with 11 bases aligning to TRBD2. With V trimmed by 0 bases and J by 2 bases, 0 bases remained unmatched. Germline V gene sequence: CDR1 MGHRA, CDR2 YSYEKL. The CDR3 contains 16 residues. CDR3 amino acids: CASSQEGLAAYNEQFF. The CDR3 DNA reads TGCGCCAGCAGCCAAGAGGGACTAGCGGCCTACAATGAGCAGTTCTTC.

The chain uses TRBV9 and TRBJ2-1; TRBD1 agrees at 10 bases. V lost 4 bases to trimming and J lost 7 bases; unmatched junction nucleotides: 8. The CDR3 is made up of 15 amino acids. Germline loops: CDR1 SGDLS, CDR2 YYNGEE. The CDR3 sequence is CASSPRTGGGNEQFF. CDR3 in DNA: TGTGCCAGCAGCCCCCGGACAGGGGGTGGGAATGAGCAGTTCTTC. The full variable domain, in which reference TRBV9 and TRBJ2-1 provide the parts outside the CDR3, is DSGVTQTPKHLITATGQRVTLRCSPRSGDLSVYWYQQSLDQGLQFLIQYYNGEERAKGNILERFSAQQFPDLHSELNLSSLELGDSALYFCASSPRTGGGNEQFFGPGTRLTVL.

This chain uses TRBV16 with TRBJ1-5, with 11 bases aligning to TRBD1. The CDR3 contains 16 residues. Germline V gives CDR1 KGHSY, CDR2 FQNENV. The trim removed 3 bases at V and 5 bases at J, leaving 6 bases unmatched. This chain's CDR3 is CASSQTGTGGYQPQHF. DNA of the CDR3: TGTGCCAGCAGCCAGACCGGGACAGGGGGTTATCAGCCCCAGCATTTT.

The chain employs TRBV28 and TRBJ2-7; no definite D call. Trimming shortened V by 6 bases and J by 3 bases, and 15 bases separated the two germline ends. Per the germline V gene, CDR1 is MDHEN and CDR2 is SYDVKM. The CDR3 is 14 amino acids. The CDR3 DNA sequence: TGTGCCAGCAGGAGAGACATGTCCCACTACGAGCAGTACTTC. It specifies CASRRDMSHYEQYF.

J is TRBJ1-4 and V is TRBV5-1; D may be TRBD1 (6 bases). The CDR3 has 15 residues. The V end was cut by 2 bases, the J end by 5 bases, with 13 bases between. Looked up from germline, CDR1 is SGHRS and CDR2 is YFSETQ. The CDR3 region is CASSLETGKNEKLFF. The CDR3 DNA reads TGCGCCAGCAGCTTAGAGACAGGAAAAAATGAAAAACTGTTTTTT.

This rearrangement joins TRBV7-6 to TRBJ2-1; D remains ambiguous. CDR1 is SGHVS, CDR2 FNYEAQ, per germline. V was clipped by 2 bases and J by 4 bases, with 15 bases between them. The CDR3 consists of 16 residues. In DNA form, the CDR3 reads TGTGCCAGCAGCTTATCTGGCAGGCAGACATACAATGAGCAGTTCTTC. It translates to CASSLSGRQTYNEQFF.

Concerning this clone: The sample has other DNA sequences that encode this CDR3 too. J is TRBJ2-7 and V is TRBV2, with D perhaps assigned TRBD1 or TRBD2 (5 bases each). V was shortened by 5 bases and J by 3 bases, with 8 bases between the two germline ends. The CDR3 is 12 residues long. Germline assignment: CDR1 SNHLY and CDR2 FYNNEI. The CDR3 reads CASSTGLYEQYF. Here the CDR3 DNA reads TGTGCCAGCAGTACGGGGCTCTACGAGCAGTACTTC.

This chain links TRBV19 with TRBJ1-2; no reliable D call. Per germline, CDR1 LNHDA and CDR2 SQIVND (reference sequence). V gave up 3 bases and J gave up 4 bases, with 6 bases separating them. This CDR3 contains 12 residues. The CDR3 is CASSITLYGYTF. The CDR3 DNA is TGTGCCAGTAGTATCACCCTCTATGGCTACACCTTC.

The table lists this clone with a count of one. The V and J genes are TRBV18 and TRBJ2-3, with TRBD2 matching 8 bases. Looked up from germline, CDR1 is KGHSH and CDR2 is LQKENI. CDR3 length: 14 residues. V shed 4 bases and J 4 bases; nucleotides not matched to a gene: 4. The CDR3 sequence: CASSLGLAPDTQYF. The CDR3, as DNA: TGTGCCAGCTCACTTGGACTAGCCCCAGATACGCAGTATTTT.

This chain joins TRBV28 and TRBJ2-5, with a tentative D call TRBD2 (6 bases). Trimming stripped 6 bases from V and 5 bases from J, with 16 bases between. Looked up from germline, CDR1 is MDHEN and CDR2 is SYDVKM. The CDR3 consists of 14 residues. CDR3 residues: CASRGLAGSETQYF. CDR3 DNA: TGTGCCAGCAGGGGGCTGGCGGGAAGCGAGACCCAGTACTTC.

The chain carries TRBV28 and TRBJ1-5; D remains ambiguous. Deletions cut 6 bases from V and 0 bases from J, with 9 bases between. Per germline, CDR1 MDHEN and CDR2 SYDVKM. The length of the CDR3 is 14 residues. CDR3 DNA: TGTGCCAGCAGCCCCTTTCATAGCAATCAGCCCCAGCATTTT. Encoded protein: CASSPFHSNQPQHF.

The V call is TRBV11-2, the J call TRBJ2-1, with 10 bases identical to TRBD2. CDR1 and CDR2 from the germline V gene are SGHAT and FQNNGV. J gave up 12 bases and V 0 bases, and 14 bases lay outside the gene matches. This CDR3 is built from 17 residues. This CDR3 reads CASSLEIAGGSGLGQFF. For the CDR3, the DNA is TGTGCCAGCAGCTTAGAAATAGCGGGAGGATCGGGTTTAGGGCAGTTCTTC.

The J gene is TRBJ2-3, the V gene TRBV13; 7 bases align to TRBD2. The CDR3 totals 15 residues. V was clipped by 0 bases and J by 4 bases; unmatched bases: 4. Germline V CDR1 and CDR2: PRHDT, FYEKMQ (reference sequence). In DNA form, the CDR3 reads TGTGCCAGCAGCTTAGGCCTAGGGAGGGCAGATACGCAGTATTTT. It encodes CASSLGLGRADTQYF.